These T cell receptor beta chains were read from a single sample in a study of blood T cell repertoires in COVID-19. Clones were sequenced by immunoSEQ multiplex PCR, and TCRdb holds only the in-frame ones, with some missing. The table lists just over 250,000 clones, over 75% of them singletons. Sequenced: peripheral blood. The origin of the receptors is a woman aged 45 to 65 with acute or convalescent COVID-19. Each CDR3 is given with its conserved first and last residue. Fields, in order: V gene, J gene, D gene, clone size, CDR3 protein, CDR3 DNA. A D gene is named only where the DNA matches it firmly. Not all rows give a size; the values are once, few, many and, for expanded clones, a class.

TRBV11-2,TRBJ2-7,NA,NA,CASSLWGRGSEQYF,TGTGCCAGCAGCTTATGGGGCAGGGGAAGCGAGCAGTACTTC
TRBV19,TRBJ2-2,TRBD1,NA,CASRPFDRGPYTGELFF,TGTGCCAGTAGACCTTTCGACAGGGGCCCTTACACCGGGGAGCTGTTTTTT
TRBV2,TRBJ2-3,NA,NA,CASSVGTSTDTQYF,TGTGCCAGCAGTGTGGGGACTAGCACAGATACGCAGTATTTT
TRBV7-6,TRBJ2-3,NA,NA,CASSSRQGTDTQYF,TGTGCCAGCAGCTCTCGACAGGGCACAGATACGCAGTATTTT
TRBV5-8,TRBJ1-5,NA,NA,CASSQGLQYNQPQHF,TGTGCCAGCAGCCAGGGACTACAATACAATCAGCCCCAGCATTTT
TRBV9,TRBJ2-1,TRBD1,NA,CASSVALGQGAWYEQFF,TGTGCCAGCAGCGTAGCGTTGGGACAGGGGGCTTGGTATGAGCAGTTCTTC
TRBV9,TRBJ2-7,TRBD2,many,CASSVEAGLAYEQYF,TGTGCCAGCAGCGTAGAGGCCGGACTAGCCTACGAGCAGTACTTC
TRBV7-3,TRBJ2-7,TRBD2,NA,CASKVSGGAREQYF,TGTGCCAGCAAAGTTAGCGGGGGAGCCCGCGAGCAGTACTTC
TRBV9,TRBJ2-1,NA,NA,CASSAQGGSYNEQFF,TGTGCCAGCAGCGCTCAGGGTGGCTCCTACAATGAGCAGTTCTTC
TRBV5-6,TRBJ1-5,TRBD1,NA,CASSLGTGGNQPQHF,TGTGCCAGCAGCTTAGGGACAGGTGGCAATCAGCCCCAGCATTTT
TRBV5-1,TRBJ2-3,TRBD2,NA,CASSLVLAGSTDTQYF,TGCGCCAGCAGCTTGGTCCTAGCGGGGAGCACAGATACGCAGTATTTT
TRBV7-9,TRBJ1-4,TRBD1,NA,CASRERTGLDEKLFF,TGTGCCAGCAGGGAAAGGACAGGGCTAGATGAAAAACTGTTTTTT
TRBV25-1,TRBJ2-2,NA,NA,CASSEYFTGELFF,TGTGCCAGCAGTGAATACTTCACCGGGGAGCTGTTTTTT
TRBV6-2/TRBV6-3,TRBJ1-1,TRBD1,NA,CASSYGPHLTGGIGVNTEAFF,TGTGCCAGCAGTTACGGACCGCACCTGACAGGGGGCATAGGCGTGAACACTGAAGCTTTCTTT
TRBV27,TRBJ1-1,NA,NA,CASSSNRVLPEAFF,TGTGCCAGCAGTTCAAACAGGGTTCTGCCTGAAGCTTTCTTT
TRBV10-3,TRBJ1-5,TRBD1,NA,CAIRGTGNQPQHF,TGTGCCATCAGGGGGACAGGCAATCAGCCCCAGCATTTT
TRBV19,TRBJ1-5,NA,NA,CASTGTINQPQHF,TGTGCCAGTACCGGGACAATAAATCAGCCCCAGCATTTT
TRBV19,TRBJ1-1,TRBD1,NA,CASSILGQGGEAFF,TGTGCCAGTAGTATACTCGGACAGGGTGGTGAAGCTTTCTTT
TRBV7-2,TRBJ2-5,NA,NA,CASSLSLGETQYF,TGTGCCAGCAGCTTAAGCCTCGGGGAGACCCAGTACTTC
TRBV2,TRBJ1-2,NA,NA,CASSDQAYENNYGYTF,TGTGCCAGCAGTGATCAGGCTTACGAAAATAACTATGGCTACACCTTC
TRBV6-2/TRBV6-3,TRBJ1-2,NA,NA,CASSYRQGLANYGYTF,TGTGCCAGCAGTTACCGGCAGGGCCTCGCTAACTATGGCTACACCTTC
TRBV6-5,TRBJ2-3,TRBD2,NA,CASRIRLAGTDTQYF,TGTGCCAGCAGGATACGACTAGCGGGCACAGATACGCAGTATTTT
TRBV18,TRBJ1-1,TRBD1,once,CASSQTGSNTEAFF,TGTGCCAGCTCACAGACAGGGTCGAACACTGAAGCTTTCTTT
TRBV7-3,TRBJ1-4,NA,NA,CASSPGATNEKLFF,TGTGCCAGCAGCCCAGGCGCAACTAATGAAAAACTGTTTTTT
TRBV5-6,TRBJ2-7,TRBD2,NA,CASSLLAGSYEQYF,TGTGCCAGCAGCTTGCTAGCGGGCAGCTACGAGCAGTACTTC
TRBV7-2,TRBJ1-2,TRBD1,NA,CASSLGDRGLRTYGYTF,TGTGCCAGCAGCTTAGGAGACAGGGGGCTAAGGACCTATGGCTACACCTTC
TRBV6-4,TRBJ1-1,TRBD1,NA,CASSPDRSNTEAFF,TGTGCCAGCAGTCCGGACAGGTCGAACACTGAAGCTTTCTTT
TRBV7-8,TRBJ2-7,NA,few,CASSLAGTRRGGYEQYF,TGTGCCAGCAGCTTAGCGGGCACCCGCAGGGGTGGTTACGAGCAGTACTTC
TRBV5-6,TRBJ2-5,TRBD1,NA,CASSLRTGEETQYF,TGTGCCAGCAGCTTGAGGACAGGGGAAGAGACCCAGTACTTC
TRBV13,TRBJ2-1,TRBD1,NA,CASSWDSYNEQFF,TGTGCCAGCAGCTGGGACAGCTACAATGAGCAGTTCTTC
TRBV5-1,TRBJ1-2,TRBD1,NA,CASSSGTGGVFVYGYTF,TGCGCCAGCAGCTCGGGGACAGGGGGCGTCTTCGTCTATGGCTACACCTTC
TRBV6-5,TRBJ2-5,TRBD2,NA,CASSYSGLAGETQYF,TGTGCCAGCAGTTACTCCGGTCTAGCGGGAGAGACCCAGTACTTC
TRBV5-1,TRBJ2-1,NA,NA,CASSYIADNEQFF,TGCGCCAGCAGCTATATAGCGGACAATGAGCAGTTCTTC
TRBV27,TRBJ1-5,NA,NA,CASTLSGGGQPQHF,TGTGCCAGCACCCTATCGGGAGGAGGCCAGCCCCAGCATTTT
TRBV5-1,TRBJ2-5,NA,NA,CASTPSLSGSQETQYF,TGCGCCAGCACCCCTTCGCTCTCAGGGTCCCAAGAGACCCAGTACTTC
TRBV7-8,TRBJ2-7,NA,NA,CASSIRDTHYEQYF,TGTGCCAGCAGCATCCGGGACACCCACTACGAGCAGTACTTC
TRBV7-2,TRBJ1-5,TRBD1,NA,CASSLGYRGPNQPQHF,TGTGCCAGCAGCTTAGGTTACAGGGGGCCTAATCAGCCCCAGCATTTT
TRBV19,TRBJ1-5,TRBD1,once,CASSIQTGVRNQPQHF,TGTGCCAGTAGTATTCAGACAGGGGTTAGAAATCAGCCCCAGCATTTT
TRBV2,TRBJ2-1,TRBD1,NA,CASSEYRGNEQFF,TGTGCCAGCAGTGAGTACAGGGGAAATGAGCAGTTCTTC
TRBV7-9,TRBJ2-5,NA,once,CASSLRRESPETQYF,TGTGCCAGCAGCTTACGACGGGAGAGTCCCGAGACCCAGTACTTC
TRBV2,TRBJ2-7,NA,NA,CASRATGAPSYEQYF,TGTGCCAGCAGGGCCACAGGAGCCCCTTCCTACGAGCAGTACTTC